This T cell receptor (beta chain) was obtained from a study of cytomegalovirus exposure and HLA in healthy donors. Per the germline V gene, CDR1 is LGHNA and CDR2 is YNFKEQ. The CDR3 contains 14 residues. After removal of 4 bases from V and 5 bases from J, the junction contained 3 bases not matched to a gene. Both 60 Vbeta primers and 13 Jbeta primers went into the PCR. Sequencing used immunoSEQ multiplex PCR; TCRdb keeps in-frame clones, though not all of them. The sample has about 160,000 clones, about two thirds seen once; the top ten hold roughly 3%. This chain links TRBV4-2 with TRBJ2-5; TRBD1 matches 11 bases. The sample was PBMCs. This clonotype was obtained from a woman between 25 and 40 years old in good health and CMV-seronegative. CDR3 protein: CASSPDRGLETQYF. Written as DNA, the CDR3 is TGTGCCAGCAGCCCGGACAGGGGGCTCGAGACCCAGTACTTC.